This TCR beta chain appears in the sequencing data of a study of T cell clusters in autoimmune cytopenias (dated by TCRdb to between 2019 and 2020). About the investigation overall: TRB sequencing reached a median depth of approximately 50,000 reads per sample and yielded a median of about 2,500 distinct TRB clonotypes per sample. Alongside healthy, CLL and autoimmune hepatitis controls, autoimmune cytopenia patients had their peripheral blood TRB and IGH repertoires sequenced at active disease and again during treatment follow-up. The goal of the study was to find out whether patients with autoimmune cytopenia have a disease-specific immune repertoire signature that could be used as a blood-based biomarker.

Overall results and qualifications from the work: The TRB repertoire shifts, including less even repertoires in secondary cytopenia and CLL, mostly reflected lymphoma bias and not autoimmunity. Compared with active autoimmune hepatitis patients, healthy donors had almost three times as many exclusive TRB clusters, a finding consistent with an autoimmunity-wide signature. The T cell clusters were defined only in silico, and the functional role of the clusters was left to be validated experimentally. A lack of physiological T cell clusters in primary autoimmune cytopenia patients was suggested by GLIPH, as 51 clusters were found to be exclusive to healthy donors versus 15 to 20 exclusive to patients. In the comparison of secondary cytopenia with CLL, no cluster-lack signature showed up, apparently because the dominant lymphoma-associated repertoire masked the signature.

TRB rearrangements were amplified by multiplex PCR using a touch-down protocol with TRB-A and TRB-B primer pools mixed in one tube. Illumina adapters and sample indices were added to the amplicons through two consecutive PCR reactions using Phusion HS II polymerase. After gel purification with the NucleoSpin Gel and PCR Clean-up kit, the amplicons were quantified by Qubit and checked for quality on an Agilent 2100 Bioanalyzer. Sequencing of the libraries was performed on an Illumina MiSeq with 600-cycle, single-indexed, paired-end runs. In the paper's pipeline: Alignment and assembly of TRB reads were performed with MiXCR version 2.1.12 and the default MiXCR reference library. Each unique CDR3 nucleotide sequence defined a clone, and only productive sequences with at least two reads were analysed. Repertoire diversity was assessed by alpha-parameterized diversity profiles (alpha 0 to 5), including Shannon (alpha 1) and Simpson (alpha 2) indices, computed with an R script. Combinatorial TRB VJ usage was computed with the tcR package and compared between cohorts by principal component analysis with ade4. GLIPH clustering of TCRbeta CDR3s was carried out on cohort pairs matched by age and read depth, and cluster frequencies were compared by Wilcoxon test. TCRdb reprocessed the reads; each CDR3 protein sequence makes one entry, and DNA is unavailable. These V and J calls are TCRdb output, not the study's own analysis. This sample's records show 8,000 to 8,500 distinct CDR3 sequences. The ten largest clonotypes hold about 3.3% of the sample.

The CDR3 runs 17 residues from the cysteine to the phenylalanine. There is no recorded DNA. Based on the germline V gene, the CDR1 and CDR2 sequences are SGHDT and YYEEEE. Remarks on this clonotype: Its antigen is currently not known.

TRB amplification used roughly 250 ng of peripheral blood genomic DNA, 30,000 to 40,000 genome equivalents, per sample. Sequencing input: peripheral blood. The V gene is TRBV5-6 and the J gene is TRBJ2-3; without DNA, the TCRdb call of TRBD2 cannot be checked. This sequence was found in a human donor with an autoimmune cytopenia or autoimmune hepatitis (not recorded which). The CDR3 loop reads CASSPSLAGGRRDTQYF. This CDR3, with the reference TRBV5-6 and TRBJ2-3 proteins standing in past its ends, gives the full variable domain DAGVTQSPTHLIKTRGQQVTLRCSPKSGHDTVSWYQQALGQGPQFIFQYYEEEERQRGNFPDRFSGHQFPNYSSELNVNALLLGDSALYLCASSPSLAGGRRDTQYFGPGTRLTVL.